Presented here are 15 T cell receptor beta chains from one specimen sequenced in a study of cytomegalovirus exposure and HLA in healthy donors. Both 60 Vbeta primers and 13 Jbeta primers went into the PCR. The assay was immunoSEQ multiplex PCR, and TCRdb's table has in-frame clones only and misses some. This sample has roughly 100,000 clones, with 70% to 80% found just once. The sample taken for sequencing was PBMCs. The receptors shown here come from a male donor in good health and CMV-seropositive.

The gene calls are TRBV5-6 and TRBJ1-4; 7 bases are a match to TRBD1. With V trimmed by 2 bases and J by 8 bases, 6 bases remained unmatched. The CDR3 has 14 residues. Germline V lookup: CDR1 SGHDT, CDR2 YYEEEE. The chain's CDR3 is CASSFQQGWEKLFF. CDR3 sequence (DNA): TGTGCCAGCAGCTTTCAACAGGGGTGGGAAAAACTGTTTTTT.

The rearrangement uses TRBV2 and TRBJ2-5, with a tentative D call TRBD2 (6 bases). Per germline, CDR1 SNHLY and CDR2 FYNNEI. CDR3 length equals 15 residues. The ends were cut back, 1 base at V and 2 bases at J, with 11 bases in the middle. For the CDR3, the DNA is TGTGCCAGCAGTGAAGGGGGACTTACACAAGAGACCCAGTACTTC. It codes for CASSEGGLTQETQYF.

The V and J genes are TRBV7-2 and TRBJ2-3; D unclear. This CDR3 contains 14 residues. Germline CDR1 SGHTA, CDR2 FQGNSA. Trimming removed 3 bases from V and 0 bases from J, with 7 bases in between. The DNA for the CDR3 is TGTGCCAGCAGCTTGCCCAGTAGCACAGATACGCAGTATTTT. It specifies CASSLPSSTDTQYF.

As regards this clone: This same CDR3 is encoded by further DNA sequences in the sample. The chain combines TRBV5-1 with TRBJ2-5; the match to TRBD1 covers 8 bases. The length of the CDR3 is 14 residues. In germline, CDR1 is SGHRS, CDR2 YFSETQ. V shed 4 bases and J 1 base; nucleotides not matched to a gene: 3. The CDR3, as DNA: TGCGCCAGCAGCCCCGGGACAGGCCAAGAGACCCAGTACTTC. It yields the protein CASSPGTGQETQYF. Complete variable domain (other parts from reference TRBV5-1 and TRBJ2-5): KAGVTQTPRYLIKTRGQQVTLSCSPISGHRSVSWYQQTPGQGLQFLFEYFSETQRNKGNFPGRFSGRQFSNSRSEMNVSTLELGDSALYLCASSPGTGQETQYFGPGTRLLVL.

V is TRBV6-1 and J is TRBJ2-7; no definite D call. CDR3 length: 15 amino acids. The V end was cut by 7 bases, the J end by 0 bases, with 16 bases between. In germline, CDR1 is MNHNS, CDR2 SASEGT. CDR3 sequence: CASTPKSLGSYEQYF. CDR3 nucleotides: TGTGCCAGCACCCCAAAAAGCCTAGGCTCCTACGAGCAGTACTTC.

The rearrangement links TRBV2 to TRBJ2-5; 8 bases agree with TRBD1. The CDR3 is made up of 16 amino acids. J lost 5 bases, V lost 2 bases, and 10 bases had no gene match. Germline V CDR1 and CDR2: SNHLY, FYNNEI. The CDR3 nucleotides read TGTGCCAGCAGTGAATTGATACAGGGGGGCCGGGAGACCCAGTACTTC. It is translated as CASSELIQGGRETQYF.

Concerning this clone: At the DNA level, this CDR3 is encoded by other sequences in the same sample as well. For the CDR3, the DNA is TGTGCCAGCAGTTACACTGGGAGGACTGAAGCTTTCTTT. It codes for CASSYTGRTEAFF. This chain links TRBV6-5 with TRBJ1-1, with D unclear. Trimming removed 2 bases from V and 5 bases from J, with 9 bases in between. The CDR3 is made up of 13 amino acids. Germline V gene data show CDR1 as MNHEY and CDR2 as SVGAGI.

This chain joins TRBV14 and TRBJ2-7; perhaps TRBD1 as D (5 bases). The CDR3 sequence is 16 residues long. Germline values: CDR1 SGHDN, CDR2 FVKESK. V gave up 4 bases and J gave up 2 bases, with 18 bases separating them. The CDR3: CASSREVAGIPYEQYF. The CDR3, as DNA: TGTGCCAGCAGCCGAGAGGTGGCAGGGATTCCCTACGAGCAGTACTTC.

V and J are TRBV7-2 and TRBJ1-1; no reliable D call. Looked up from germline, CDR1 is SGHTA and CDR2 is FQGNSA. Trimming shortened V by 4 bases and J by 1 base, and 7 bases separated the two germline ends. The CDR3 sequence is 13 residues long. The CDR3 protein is CASSSGKNTEAFF. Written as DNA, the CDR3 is TGTGCCAGCAGCTCGGGAAAGAACACTGAAGCTTTCTTT.

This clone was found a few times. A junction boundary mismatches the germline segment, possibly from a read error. CDR3 residues: CAISVGQGRVWAQETQYF. CDR3 sequence (DNA): TGTGCCATCAGCGTCGGCCAGGGTAGGGTTTGGGCCCAAGAGACCCAGTACTTC. The gene calls are TRBV9 and TRBJ2-5; D is possibly TRBD1 (5 bases). The germline V gene encodes CDR1 SGDLS and CDR2 YYNGEE. This CDR3 spans 18 amino acids.

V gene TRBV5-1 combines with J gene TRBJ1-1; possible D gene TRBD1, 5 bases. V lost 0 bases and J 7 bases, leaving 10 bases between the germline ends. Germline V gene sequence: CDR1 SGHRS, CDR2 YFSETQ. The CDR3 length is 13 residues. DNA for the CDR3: TGCGCCAGCAGCTTGGGGCAGGGTTATGAAGCTTTCTTT. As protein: CASSLGQGYEAFF.

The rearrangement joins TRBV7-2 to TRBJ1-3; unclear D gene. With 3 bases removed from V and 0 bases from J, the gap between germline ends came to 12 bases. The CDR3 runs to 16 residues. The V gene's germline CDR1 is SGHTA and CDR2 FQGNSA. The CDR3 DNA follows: TGTGCCAGCAGCTTGACAACCGCTACCTCTGGAAACACCATATATTTT. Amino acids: CASSLTTATSGNTIYF. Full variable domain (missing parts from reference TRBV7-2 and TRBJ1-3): GAGVSQSPSNKVTEKGKDVELRCDPISGHTALYWYRQSLGQGLEFLIYFQGNSAPDKSGLPSDRFSAERTGGSVSTLTIQRTQQEDSAVYLCASSLTTATSGNTIYFGEGSWLTVV.

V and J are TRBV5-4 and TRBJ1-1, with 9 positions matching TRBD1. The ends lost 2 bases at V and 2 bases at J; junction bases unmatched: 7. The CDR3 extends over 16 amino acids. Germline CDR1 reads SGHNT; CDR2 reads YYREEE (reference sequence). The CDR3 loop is CASSLPWGQGNTEAFF. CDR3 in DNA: TGTGCCAGCAGCTTACCTTGGGGACAGGGAAACACTGAAGCTTTCTTT.

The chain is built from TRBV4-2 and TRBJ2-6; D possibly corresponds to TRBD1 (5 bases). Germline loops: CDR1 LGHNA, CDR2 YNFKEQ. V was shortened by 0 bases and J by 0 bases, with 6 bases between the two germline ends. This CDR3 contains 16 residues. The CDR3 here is CASSQDGASGANVLTF. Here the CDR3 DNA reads TGTGCCAGCAGCCAAGATGGGGCCTCTGGGGCCAACGTCCTGACTTTC.

The DNA for the CDR3 is TGTGCCAGCAGTGATATAGCCCTTTCTGCTGGGGCCAACGTCCTGACTTTC. Its protein product is CASSDIALSAGANVLTF. V and J are TRBV2 and TRBJ2-6; D gene uncertain. V was shortened by 3 bases and J by 2 bases, with 14 bases between the two germline ends. Per the germline V gene, CDR1 is SNHLY and CDR2 is FYNNEI. The CDR3 is 17 residues long. The entire variable domain, with the rest obtained from reference TRBV2 and TRBJ2-6, is as follows: EPEVTQTPSHQVTQMGQEVILRCVPISNHLYFYWYRQILGQKVEFLVSFYNNEISEKSEIFDDQFSVERPDGSNFTLKIRSTKLEDSAMYFCASSDIALSAGANVLTFGAGSRLTVL.